This entry concerns a single TCR beta chain. TCRdb keeps only in-frame clones here, not all; method: immunoSEQ multiplex PCR. This sample carries 400,000 or so clones, 75% to 90% of them seen once, and the ten largest clones take under 2%. The sample is drawn from a study of blood T cell repertoires in COVID-19. V dropped 2 bases and J dropped 4; count of bases not matched to a gene: 4. The CDR3 extends over 14 amino acids. Germline loops: CDR1 SGDLS, CDR2 YYNGEE. Specimen: peripheral blood. The receptor's source is a woman in her thirties or forties with COVID-19, enrolled during active disease. This chain links TRBV9 with TRBJ2-3, with 7 positions matching TRBD1. CDR3 nucleotide sequence: TGTGCCAGCAGCGTCCGACAGGGCCCAGATACGCAGTATTTT. Encoded protein: CASSVRQGPDTQYF.